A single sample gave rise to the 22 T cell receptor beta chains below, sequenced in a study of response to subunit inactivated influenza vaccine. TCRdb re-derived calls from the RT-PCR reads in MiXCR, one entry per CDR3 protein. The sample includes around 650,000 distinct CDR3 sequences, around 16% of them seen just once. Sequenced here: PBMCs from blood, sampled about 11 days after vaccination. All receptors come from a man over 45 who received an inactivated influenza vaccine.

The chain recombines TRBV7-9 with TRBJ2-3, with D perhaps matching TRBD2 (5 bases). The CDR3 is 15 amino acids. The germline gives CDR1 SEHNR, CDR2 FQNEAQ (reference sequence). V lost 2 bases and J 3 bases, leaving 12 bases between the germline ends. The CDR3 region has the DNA TGTGCCAGCAGCTTAAGCCGGGGTTTAACAGATACGCAGTATTTT. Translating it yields CASSLSRGLTDTQYF.

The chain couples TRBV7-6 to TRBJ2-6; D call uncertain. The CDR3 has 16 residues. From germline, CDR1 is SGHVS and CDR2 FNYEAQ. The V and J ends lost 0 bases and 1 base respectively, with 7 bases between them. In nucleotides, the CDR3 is TGTGCCAGCAGCTTAGCCCAAGGGTCTGGGGCCAACGTCCTGACTTTC. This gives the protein CASSLAQGSGANVLTF.

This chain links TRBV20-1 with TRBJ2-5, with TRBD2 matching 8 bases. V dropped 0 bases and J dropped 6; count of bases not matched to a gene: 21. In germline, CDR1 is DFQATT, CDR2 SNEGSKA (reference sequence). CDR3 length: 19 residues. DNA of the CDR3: TGCAGTGCTAGAGATAGTGAGGGCGAGCGGGGGTTGGGTTATCAGACCCAGTACTTC. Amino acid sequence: CSARDSEGERGLGYQTQYF.

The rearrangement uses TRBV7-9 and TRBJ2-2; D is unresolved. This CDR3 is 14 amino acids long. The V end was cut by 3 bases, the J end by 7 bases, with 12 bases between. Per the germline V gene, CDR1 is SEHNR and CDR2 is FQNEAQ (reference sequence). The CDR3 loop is CASSFSLGFGELFF. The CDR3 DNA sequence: TGTGCCAGCAGCTTTAGCCTGGGGTTCGGGGAGCTGTTTTTT.

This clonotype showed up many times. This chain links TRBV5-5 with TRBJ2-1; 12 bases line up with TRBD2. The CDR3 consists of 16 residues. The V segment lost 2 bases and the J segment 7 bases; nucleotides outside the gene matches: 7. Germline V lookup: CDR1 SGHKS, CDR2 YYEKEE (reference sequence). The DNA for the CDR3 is TGTGCCAGCAGCTTCGGTGGACTAGCGGGATCGAATGAGCAGTTCTTC. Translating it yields CASSFGGLAGSNEQFF.

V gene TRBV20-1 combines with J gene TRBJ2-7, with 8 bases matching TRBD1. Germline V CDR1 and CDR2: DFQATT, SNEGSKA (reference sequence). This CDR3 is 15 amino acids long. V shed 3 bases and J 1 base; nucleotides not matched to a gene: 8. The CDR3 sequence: CSASARQGFSYEQYF. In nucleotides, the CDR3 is TGCAGTGCTAGCGCGCGACAGGGGTTTTCCTACGAGCAGTACTTC.

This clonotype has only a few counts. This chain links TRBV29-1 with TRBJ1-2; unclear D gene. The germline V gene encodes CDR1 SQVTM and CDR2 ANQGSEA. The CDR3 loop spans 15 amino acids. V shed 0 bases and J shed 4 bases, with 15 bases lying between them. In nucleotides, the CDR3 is TGCAGCGTTGAAGATCAAGTGGGGAGCAGCTATGGCTACACCTTC. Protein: CSVEDQVGSSYGYTF.

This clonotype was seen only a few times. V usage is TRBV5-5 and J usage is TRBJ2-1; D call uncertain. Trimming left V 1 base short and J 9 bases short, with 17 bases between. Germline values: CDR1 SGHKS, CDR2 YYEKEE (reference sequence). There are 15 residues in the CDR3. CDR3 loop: CASSLSWLTSIEQFF. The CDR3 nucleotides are TGTGCCAGCAGCTTGAGTTGGCTGACTTCTATTGAGCAGTTCTTC. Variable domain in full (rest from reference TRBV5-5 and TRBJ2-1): DAGVTQSPTHLIKTRGQQVTLRCSPISGHKSVSWYQQVLGQGPQFIFQYYEKEERGRGNFPDRFSARQFPNYSSELNVNALLLGDSALYLCASSLSWLTSIEQFFGPGTRLTVL.

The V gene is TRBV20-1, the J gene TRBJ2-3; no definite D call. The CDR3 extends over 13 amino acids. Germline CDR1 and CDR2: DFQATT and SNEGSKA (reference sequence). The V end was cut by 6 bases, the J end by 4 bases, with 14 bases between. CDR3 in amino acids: CSAQAPRADTQYF. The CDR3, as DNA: TGCAGTGCCCAGGCCCCTCGGGCAGATACGCAGTATTTT.

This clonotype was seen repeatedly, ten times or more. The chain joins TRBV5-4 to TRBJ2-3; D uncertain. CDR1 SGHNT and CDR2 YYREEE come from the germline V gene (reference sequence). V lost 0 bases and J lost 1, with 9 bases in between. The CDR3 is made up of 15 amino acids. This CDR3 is CASSLVGSGTDTQYF. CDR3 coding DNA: TGTGCCAGCAGCTTGGTTGGGTCAGGCACAGATACGCAGTATTTT.

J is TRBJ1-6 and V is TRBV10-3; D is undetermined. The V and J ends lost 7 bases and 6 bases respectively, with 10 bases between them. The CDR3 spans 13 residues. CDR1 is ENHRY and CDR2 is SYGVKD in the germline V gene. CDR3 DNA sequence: TGTGCCATCACTGGTGGGTCTAATTCACCCCTCCACTTT. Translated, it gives CAITGGSNSPLHF.

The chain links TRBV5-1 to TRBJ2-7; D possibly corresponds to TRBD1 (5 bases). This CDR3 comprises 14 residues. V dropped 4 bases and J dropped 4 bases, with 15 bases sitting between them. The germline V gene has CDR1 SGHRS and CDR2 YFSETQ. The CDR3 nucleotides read TGCGCCAGCAGCAGGTCAGGGCAAACGTACGAGCAGTACTTC. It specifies CASSRSGQTYEQYF.

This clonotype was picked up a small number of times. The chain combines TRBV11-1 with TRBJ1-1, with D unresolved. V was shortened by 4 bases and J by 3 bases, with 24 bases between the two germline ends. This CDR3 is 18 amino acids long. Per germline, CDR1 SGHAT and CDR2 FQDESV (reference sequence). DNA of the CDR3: TGTGCCAGCAGCTCCAAGTTCGCCGGACCGGAGAGCTACACTGAAGCTTTCTTT. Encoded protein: CASSSKFAGPESYTEAFF.

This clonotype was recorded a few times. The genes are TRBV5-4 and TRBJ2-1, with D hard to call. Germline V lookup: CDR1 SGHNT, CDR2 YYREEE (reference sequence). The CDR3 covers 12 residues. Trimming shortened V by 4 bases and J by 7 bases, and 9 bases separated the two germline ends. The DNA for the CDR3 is TGTGCCAGCAGCACCCTGTGGAATGAGCAGTTCTTC. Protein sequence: CASSTLWNEQFF.

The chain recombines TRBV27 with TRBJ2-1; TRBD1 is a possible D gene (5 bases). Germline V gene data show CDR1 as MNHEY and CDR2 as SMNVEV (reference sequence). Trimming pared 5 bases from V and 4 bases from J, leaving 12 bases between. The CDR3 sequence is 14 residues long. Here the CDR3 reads CASSPKDMYNEQFF. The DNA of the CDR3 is TGTGCCAGCAGTCCTAAGGACATGTACAATGAGCAGTTCTTC.

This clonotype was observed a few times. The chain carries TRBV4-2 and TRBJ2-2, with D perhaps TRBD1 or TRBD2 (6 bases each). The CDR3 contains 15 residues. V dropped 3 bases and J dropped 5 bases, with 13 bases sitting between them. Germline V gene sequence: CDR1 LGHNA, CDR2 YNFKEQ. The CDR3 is CASSHSRGGTGELFF. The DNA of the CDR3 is TGTGCCAGCAGCCATTCCAGGGGAGGAACCGGGGAGCTGTTTTTT.

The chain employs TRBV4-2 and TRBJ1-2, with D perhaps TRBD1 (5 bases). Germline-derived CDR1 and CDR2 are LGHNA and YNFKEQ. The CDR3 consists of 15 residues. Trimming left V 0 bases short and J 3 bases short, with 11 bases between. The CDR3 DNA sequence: TGTGCCAGCAGCCAAGATCTGGCGGGGCACTATGGCTACACCTTC. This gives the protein CASSQDLAGHYGYTF.

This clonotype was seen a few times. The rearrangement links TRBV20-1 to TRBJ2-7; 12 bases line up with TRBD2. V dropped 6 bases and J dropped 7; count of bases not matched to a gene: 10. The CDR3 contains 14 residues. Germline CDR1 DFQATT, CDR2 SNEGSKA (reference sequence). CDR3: CSAQTSGRSGEQYF. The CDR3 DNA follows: TGCAGTGCACAGACTAGCGGGAGATCGGGTGAGCAGTACTTC.

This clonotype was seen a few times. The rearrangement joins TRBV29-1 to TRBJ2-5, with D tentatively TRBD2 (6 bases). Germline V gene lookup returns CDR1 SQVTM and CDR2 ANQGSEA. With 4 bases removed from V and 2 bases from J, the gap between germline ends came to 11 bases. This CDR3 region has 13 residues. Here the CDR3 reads CSVGGDWQETQYF. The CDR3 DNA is TGCAGCGTTGGGGGGGACTGGCAAGAGACCCAGTACTTC.

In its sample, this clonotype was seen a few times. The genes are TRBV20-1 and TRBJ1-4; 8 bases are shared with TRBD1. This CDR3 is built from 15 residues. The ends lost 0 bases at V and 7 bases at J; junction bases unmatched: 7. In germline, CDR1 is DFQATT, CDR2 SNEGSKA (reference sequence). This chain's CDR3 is CSAREVTGAGEKLFF. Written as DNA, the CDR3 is TGCAGTGCTAGAGAGGTGACAGGGGCGGGTGAAAAACTGTTTTTT.

Here the CDR3 DNA reads TGCGCCAGCAGCTCGACTAGCGGGATGACAGATACGCAGTATTTT. Protein product: CASSSTSGMTDTQYF. The chain is built from TRBV4-3 and TRBJ2-3; 11 positions match TRBD2. V was pared by 5 bases and J by 3 bases, with 4 bases of the junction left unmatched. CDR1 and CDR2 from the germline V gene are LGHNA and YSLEER. This CDR3 contains 15 residues.

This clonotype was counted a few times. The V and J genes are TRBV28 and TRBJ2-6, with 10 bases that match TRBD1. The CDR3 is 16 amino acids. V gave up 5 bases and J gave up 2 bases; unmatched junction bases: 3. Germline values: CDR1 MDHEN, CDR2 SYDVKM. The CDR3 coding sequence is TGTGCCAGCAGTCGGACAGGGGGTACTGGGGCCAACGTCCTGACTTTC. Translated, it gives CASSRTGGTGANVLTF.